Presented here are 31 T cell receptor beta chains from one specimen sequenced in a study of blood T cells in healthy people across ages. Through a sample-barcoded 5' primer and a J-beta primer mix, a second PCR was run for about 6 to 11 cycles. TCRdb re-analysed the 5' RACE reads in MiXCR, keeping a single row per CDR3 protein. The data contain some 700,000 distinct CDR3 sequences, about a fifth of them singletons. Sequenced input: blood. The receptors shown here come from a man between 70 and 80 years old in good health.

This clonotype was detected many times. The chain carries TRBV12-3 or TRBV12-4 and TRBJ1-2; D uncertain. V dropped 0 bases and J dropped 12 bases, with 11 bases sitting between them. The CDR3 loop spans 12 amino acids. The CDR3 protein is CASSLAPTVNTF. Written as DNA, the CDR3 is TGTGCCAGCAGTTTAGCGCCTACAGTAAACACCTTC.

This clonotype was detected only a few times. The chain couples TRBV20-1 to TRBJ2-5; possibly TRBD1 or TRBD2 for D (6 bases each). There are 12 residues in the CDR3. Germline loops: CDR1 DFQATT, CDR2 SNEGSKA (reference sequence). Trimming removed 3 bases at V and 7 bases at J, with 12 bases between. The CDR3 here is CSASGGVGTQYF. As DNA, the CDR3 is TGCAGTGCTAGCGGGGGCGTAGGGACCCAGTACTTC.

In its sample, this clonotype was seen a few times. CDR3 coding DNA: TGTGCCAGCAGTTACTCGGAGGACCACAATCAGCCCCAGCATTTT. It yields the protein CASSYSEDHNQPQHF. The rearrangement uses TRBV6-6 and TRBJ1-5; D gene uncertain. In germline, CDR1 is MNHNY, CDR2 SVGAGI (reference sequence). The V end lost 0 bases, the J end lost 3 bases, and 9 bases lay between the germline ends. The CDR3 is 15 residues long.

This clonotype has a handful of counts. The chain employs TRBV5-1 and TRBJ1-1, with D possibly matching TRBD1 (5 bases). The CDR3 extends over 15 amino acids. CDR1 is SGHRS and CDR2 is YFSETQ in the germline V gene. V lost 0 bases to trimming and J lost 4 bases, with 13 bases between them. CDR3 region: CASSLVWGGGTEAFF. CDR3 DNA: TGCGCCAGCAGCTTGGTATGGGGGGGTGGCACTGAAGCTTTCTTT.

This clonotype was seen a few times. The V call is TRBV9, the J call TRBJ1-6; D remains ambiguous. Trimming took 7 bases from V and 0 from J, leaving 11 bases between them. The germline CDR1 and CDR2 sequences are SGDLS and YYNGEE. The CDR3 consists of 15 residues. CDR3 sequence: CASPPLSSYNSPLHF. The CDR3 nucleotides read TGTGCCAGCCCCCCCCTATCCTCCTATAATTCACCCCTCCACTTT.

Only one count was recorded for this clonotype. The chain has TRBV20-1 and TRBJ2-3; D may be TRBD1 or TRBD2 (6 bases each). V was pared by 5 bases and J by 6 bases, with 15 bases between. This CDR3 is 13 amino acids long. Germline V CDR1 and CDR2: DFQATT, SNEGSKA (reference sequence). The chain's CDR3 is CSAPRGQGDTQYF. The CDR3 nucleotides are TGCAGTGCTCCCCGGGGGCAGGGGGATACGCAGTATTTT.

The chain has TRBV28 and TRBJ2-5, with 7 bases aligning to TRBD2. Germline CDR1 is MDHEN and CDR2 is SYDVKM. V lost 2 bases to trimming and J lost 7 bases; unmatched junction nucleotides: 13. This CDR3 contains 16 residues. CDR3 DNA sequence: TGTGCCAGCAGTTTAAGTGGGTCGGGGGGACGGGGGACCCAGTACTTC. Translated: CASSLSGSGGRGTQYF.

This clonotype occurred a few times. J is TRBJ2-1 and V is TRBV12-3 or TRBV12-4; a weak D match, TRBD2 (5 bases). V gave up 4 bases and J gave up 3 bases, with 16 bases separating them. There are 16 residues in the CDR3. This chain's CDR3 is CASSSQPGLDYNEQFF. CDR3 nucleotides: TGTGCCAGCAGTTCCCAGCCCGGACTGGACTACAATGAGCAGTTCTTC.

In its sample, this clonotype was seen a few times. CDR3 sequence (DNA): TGCGCCAGCAGCTTGGGAGAAACTACAGATACGCAGTATTTT. Translated: CASSLGETTDTQYF. The chain carries TRBV5-1 and TRBJ2-3, with D hard to call. Germline V gene data show CDR1 as SGHRS and CDR2 as YFSETQ. V was clipped by 0 bases and J by 3 bases, with 8 bases between them. The CDR3 runs to 14 residues.

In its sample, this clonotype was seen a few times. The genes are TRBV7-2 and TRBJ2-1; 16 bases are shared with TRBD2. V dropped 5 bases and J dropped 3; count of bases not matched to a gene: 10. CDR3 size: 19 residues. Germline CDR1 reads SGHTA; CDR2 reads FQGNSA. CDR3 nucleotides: TGTGCCAGCAGCCCTCCGGGACTAGCGGGAGGGAGGGTCTACAATGAGCAGTTCTTC. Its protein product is CASSPPGLAGGRVYNEQFF.

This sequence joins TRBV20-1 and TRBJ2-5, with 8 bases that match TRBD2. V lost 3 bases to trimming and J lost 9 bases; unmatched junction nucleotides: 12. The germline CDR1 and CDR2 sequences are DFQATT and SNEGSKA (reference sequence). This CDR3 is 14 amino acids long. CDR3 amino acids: CSASLTSGLGAQYF. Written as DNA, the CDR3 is TGCAGTGCTAGTCTCACTAGCGGCCTAGGGGCCCAGTACTTC.

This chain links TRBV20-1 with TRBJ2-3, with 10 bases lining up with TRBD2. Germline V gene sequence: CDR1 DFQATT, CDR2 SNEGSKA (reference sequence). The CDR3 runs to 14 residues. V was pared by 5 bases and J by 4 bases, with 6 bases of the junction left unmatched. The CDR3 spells CSAVSGRGADTQYF. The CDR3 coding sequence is TGCAGTGCTGTAAGCGGGAGGGGTGCAGATACGCAGTATTTT.

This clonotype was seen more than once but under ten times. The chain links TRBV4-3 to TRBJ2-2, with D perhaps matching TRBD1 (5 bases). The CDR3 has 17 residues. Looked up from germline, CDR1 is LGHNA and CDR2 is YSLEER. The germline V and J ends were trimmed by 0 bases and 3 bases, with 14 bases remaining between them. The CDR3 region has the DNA TGCGCCAGCAGCCAAGAGCTCCCTAGGGGTCACACCGGGGAGCTGTTTTTT. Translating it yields CASSQELPRGHTGELFF.

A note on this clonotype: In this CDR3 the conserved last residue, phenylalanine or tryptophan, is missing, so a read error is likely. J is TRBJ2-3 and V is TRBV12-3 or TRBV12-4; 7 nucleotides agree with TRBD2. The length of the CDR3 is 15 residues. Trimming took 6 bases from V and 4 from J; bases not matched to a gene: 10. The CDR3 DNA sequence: TGTGCCAGCAGATTGGGGGGGGTCAGCGCAGATACGCAGTATTCT. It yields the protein CASRLGGVSADTQYS.

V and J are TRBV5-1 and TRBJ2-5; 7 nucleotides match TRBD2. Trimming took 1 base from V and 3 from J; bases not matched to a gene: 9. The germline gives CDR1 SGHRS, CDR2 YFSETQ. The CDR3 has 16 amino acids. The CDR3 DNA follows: TGCGCCAGCAGCTTGCTAGCAGGCCGGGGGGAAGAGACCCAGTACTTC. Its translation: CASSLLAGRGEETQYF.

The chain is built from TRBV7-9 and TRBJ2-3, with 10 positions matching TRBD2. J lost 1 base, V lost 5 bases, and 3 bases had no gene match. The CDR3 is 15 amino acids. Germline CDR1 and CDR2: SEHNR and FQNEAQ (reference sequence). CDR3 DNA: TGTGCCAGCAGCGCCGGACTAGCGGGCACAGATACGCAGTATTTT. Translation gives CASSAGLAGTDTQYF.

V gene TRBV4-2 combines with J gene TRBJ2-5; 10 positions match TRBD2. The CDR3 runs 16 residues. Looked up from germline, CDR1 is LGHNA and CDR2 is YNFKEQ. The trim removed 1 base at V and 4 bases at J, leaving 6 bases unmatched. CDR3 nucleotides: TGTGCCAGCAGCCAAGGGGTGCTAGCGGGGGTAGAGACCCAGTACTTC. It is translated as CASSQGVLAGVETQYF.

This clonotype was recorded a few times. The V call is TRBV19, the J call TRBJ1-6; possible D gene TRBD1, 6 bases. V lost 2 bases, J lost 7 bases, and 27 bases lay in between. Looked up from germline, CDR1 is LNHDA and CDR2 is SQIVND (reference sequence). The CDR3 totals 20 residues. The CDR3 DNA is TGTGCCAGTAGTATAAAAGGATGGCAGGGGACGGATATTTTCAATTCACCCCTCCACTTT. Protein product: CASSIKGWQGTDIFNSPLHF.

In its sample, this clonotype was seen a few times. The DNA for the CDR3 is TGTGCCATCAGGGCGCAGGCCGACGAGCAGTACTTC. It is translated as CAIRAQADEQYF. This chain uses TRBV10-3 with TRBJ2-7; D is unclear. Germline V gives CDR1 ENHRY, CDR2 SYGVKD. This CDR3 region has 12 residues. Trimming cost V 6 bases and J 5 bases, with 11 bases left between them.

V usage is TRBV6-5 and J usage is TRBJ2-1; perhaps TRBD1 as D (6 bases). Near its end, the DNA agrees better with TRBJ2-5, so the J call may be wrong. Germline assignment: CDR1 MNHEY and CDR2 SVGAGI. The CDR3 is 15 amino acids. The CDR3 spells CASSYSMAGEETQYF. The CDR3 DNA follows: TGTGCCAGCAGTTACTCGATGGCAGGGGAGGAGACCCAGTACTTC.

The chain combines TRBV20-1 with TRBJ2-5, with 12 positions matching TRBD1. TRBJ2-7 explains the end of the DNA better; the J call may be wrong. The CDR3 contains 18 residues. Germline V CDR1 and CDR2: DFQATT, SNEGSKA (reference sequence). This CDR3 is CSARPSPGQGASSYEQYV. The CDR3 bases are TGCAGTGCTAGACCTTCCCCGGGACAGGGGGCTTCGTCCTACGAGCAGTACGTC.

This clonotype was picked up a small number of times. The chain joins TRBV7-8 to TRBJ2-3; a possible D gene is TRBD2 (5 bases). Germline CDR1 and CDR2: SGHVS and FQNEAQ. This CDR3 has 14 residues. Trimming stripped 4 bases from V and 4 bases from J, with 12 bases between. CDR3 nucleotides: TGTGCCAGCAGCTCGAGGTGGGGAGCAGATACGCAGTATTTT. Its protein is CASSSRWGADTQYF.

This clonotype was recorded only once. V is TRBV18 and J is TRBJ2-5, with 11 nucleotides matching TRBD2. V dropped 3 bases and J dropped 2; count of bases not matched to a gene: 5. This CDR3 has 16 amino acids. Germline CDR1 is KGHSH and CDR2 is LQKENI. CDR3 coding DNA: TGTGCCAGCTCACCTAATCCTAGCGGGGGGCAAGAGACCCAGTACTTC. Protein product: CASSPNPSGGQETQYF.

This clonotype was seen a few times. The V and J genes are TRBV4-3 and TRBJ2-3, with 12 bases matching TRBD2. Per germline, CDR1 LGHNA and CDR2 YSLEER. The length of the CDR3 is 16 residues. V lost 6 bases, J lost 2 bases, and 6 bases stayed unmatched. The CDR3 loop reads CASRPGLAGLTDTQYF. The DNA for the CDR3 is TGCGCCAGCAGACCCGGACTAGCGGGGCTCACAGATACGCAGTATTTT.

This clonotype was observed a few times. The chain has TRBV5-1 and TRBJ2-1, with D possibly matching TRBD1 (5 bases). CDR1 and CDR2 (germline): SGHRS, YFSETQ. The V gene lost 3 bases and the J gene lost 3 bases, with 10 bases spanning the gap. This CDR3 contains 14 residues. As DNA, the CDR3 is TGCGCCAGCAGCTCTAAAGACAGCTACAATGAGCAGTTCTTC. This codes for CASSSKDSYNEQFF.

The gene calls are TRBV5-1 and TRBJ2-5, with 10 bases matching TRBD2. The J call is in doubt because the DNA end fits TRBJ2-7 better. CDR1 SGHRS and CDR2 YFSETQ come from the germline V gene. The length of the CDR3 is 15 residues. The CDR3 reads CASSLRAGTSDEQYF. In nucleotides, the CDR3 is TGCGCCAGCAGCTTGCGCGCCGGGACTAGCGACGAGCAGTACTTC.

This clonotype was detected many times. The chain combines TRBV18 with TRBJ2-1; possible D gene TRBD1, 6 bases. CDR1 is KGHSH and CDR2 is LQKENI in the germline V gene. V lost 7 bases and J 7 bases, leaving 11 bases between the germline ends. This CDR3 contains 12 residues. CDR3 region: CASWDNGNEQFF. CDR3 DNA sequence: TGTGCCAGCTGGGACAATGGAAATGAGCAGTTCTTC. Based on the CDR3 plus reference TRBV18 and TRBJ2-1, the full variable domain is NAGVMQNPRHLVRRRGQEARLRCSPMKGHSHVYWYRQLPEEGLKFMVYLQKENIIDESGMPKERFSAEFPKEGPSILRIQQVVRGDSAAYFCASWDNGNEQFFGPGTRLTVL.

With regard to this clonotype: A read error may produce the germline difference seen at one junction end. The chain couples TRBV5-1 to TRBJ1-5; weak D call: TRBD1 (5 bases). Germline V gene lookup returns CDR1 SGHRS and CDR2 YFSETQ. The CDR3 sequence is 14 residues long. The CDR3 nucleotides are TGCACCAGCAGCCCTGGACAACACAATCAGCCCCAGCATTTT. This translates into CTSSPGQHNQPQHF.

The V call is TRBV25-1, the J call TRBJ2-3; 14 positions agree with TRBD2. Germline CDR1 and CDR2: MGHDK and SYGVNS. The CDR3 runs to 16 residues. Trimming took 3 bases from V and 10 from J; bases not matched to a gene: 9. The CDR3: CASSDPGLAGAVAQYF. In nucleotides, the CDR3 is TGTGCCAGCAGTGATCCGGGACTAGCGGGAGCTGTTGCGCAGTATTTT.

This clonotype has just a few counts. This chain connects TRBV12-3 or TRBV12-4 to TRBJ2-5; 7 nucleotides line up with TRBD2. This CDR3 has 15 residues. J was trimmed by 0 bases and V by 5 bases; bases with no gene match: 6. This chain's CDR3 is CASSQGLPNQETQYF. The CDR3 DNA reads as TGTGCCAGCAGTCAGGGACTACCAAACCAAGAGACCCAGTACTTC.

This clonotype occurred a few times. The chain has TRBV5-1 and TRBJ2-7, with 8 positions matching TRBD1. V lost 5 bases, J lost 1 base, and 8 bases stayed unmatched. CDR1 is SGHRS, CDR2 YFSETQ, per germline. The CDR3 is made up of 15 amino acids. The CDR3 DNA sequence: TGCGCCAGCAGTCCCGGGACAGGAACTTCCTACGAGCAGTACTTC. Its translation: CASSPGTGTSYEQYF.